The TCR beta chain described here comes from a study of T cell clones after liver transplantation. Whole-study context: Graft-donor-reactive sequences were compared with third-party-reactive TCRbeta sequences from pre-transplant mixed lymphocyte reactions. Draws occurred before transplant, before withdrawal, and after complete or failed withdrawal. Study-level results: Low donor cell numbers restricted donor-reactive repertoire measurement in a couple of subjects.

With respect to this clone: Its antigen is currently unknown.

TCRdb keeps only in-frame clones here, not all; method: immunoSEQ multiplex PCR. The sample carries more than 65,000 clones, about 80% recorded once. Unmatched junction bases numbered 6, after V lost 8 bases and J lost 1 base. Germline V CDR1 and CDR2: SGHTA, FQGNSA. The length of the CDR3 is 14 residues. This chain connects TRBV7-2 to TRBJ1-1; 8 nucleotides align to TRBD1. The sequence derives from a human patient who received a liver transplant. Some of the T cells may derive from the graft donor. The sample consisted of CD4+ T cells from blood, taken 12 months after liver transplant. The CDR3 DNA reads as TGTGCCAGCCGCCACACAGGGGGGAACACTGAAGCTTTCTTT. Translating gives CASRHTGGNTEAFF.